Each of the 24 T cell receptor beta chains below was sequenced from the same sample in a study of graft-versus-host responses after intestinal transplantation. The antigens of these receptors remain unknown. Assay used: immunoSEQ multiplex PCR; TCRdb lists only in-frame clones, some missing. This sample has approximately 92,000 clones, with 80% to 95% found just once. Source: unstimulated CD8+ T cells sorted from spleen or lymph node cells, taken before intestinal transplant. These receptors all come from a human donor who received an intestinal transplant.

The gene calls are TRBV29-1 and TRBJ1-1; the D gene is possibly TRBD1 (5 bases). There are 11 residues in the CDR3. The V gene's germline CDR1 is SQVTM and CDR2 ANQGSEA. V was cut by 4 bases and J by 6 bases, with 9 bases left in between. The CDR3 reads CSVVGVPEAFF. The CDR3 region has the DNA TGCAGCGTTGTGGGGGTGCCTGAAGCTTTCTTT.

The gene calls are TRBV27 and TRBJ2-5; the D is unclear. The V gene lost 3 bases and the J gene lost 5 bases, with 13 bases spanning the gap. Germline assignment: CDR1 MNHEY and CDR2 SMNVEV (reference sequence). The CDR3 has 14 amino acids. CDR3 loop: CASSFAAGWETQYF. CDR3 nucleotide sequence: TGTGCCAGCAGTTTTGCGGCAGGCTGGGAGACCCAGTACTTC.

This clone came up once. V is TRBV19 and J is TRBJ1-2, with D possibly matching TRBD1 (5 bases). The CDR3 totals 15 residues. Trimming shortened V by 7 bases and J by 5 bases, and 20 bases separated the two germline ends. Germline CDR1 is LNHDA and CDR2 is SQIVND (reference sequence). CDR3 bases: TGTGCCAGTAACCCGACAGTTTTTGAGAGGTATGGCTACACCTTC. This encodes CASNPTVFERYGYTF.

The chain combines TRBV18 with TRBJ2-3; 8 bases agree with TRBD1. J was trimmed by 4 bases and V by 3 bases; bases with no gene match: 9. Germline CDR1 KGHSH, CDR2 LQKENI. This CDR3 has 16 residues. This CDR3 is CASSPRPGTGPDTQYF. The CDR3 DNA reads as TGTGCCAGCTCACCGCGACCAGGGACAGGTCCAGATACGCAGTATTTT.

DNA of the CDR3: TGTGCCAGCAGCTTAGACACCGACCCATATGGCTACACCTTC. Encoded protein: CASSLDTDPYGYTF. This rearrangement joins TRBV7-9 to TRBJ1-2; D unresolved. Per the germline V gene, CDR1 is SEHNR and CDR2 is FQNEAQ (reference sequence). The CDR3 is 14 amino acids. V was pared by 1 base and J by 5 bases, with 11 bases between. The entire variable domain, with the rest obtained from reference TRBV7-9 and TRBJ1-2, is as follows: DTGVSQNPRHKITKRGQNVTFRCDPISEHNRLYWYRQTLGQGPEFLTYFQNEAQLEKSRLLSDRFSAERPKGSFSTLEIQRTEQGDSAMYLCASSLDTDPYGYTFGSGTRLTVV.

The chain uses TRBV23-1 and TRBJ2-6, with D perhaps being TRBD1 or TRBD2 (5 bases each). TRBV23-1 has ORF status, its function being uncertain. V was clipped by 0 bases and J by 0 bases, with 27 bases between them. CDR3 length: 23 amino acids. Here the CDR3 reads CASSQSCVSGRPSNFSGANVLTF. The CDR3, as DNA: TGCGCCAGCAGTCAATCATGCGTCTCGGGACGCCCCAGCAACTTCTCTGGGGCCAACGTCCTGACTTTC.

The chain employs TRBV10-2 and TRBJ2-1; 12 bases line up with TRBD2. Trimming removed 6 bases from V and 7 bases from J; junction bases left unmatched: 7. Germline loops: CDR1 WSHSY, CDR2 SAAADI. CDR3 length equals 15 residues. The CDR3 region is CASRPLAGGTNEQFF. For the CDR3, the DNA is TGCGCCAGCAGGCCGCTAGCGGGGGGGACAAATGAGCAGTTCTTC.

The rearrangement uses TRBV18 and TRBJ1-5; D is undetermined. Germline CDR1 KGHSH, CDR2 LQKENI. The length of the CDR3 is 14 residues. Deletions cut 4 bases from V and 5 bases from J, with 12 bases between. Written as DNA, the CDR3 is TGTGCCAGCTCACGTTTAGCTACTTATCAGCCCCAGCATTTT. Translating it yields CASSRLATYQPQHF.

The chain combines TRBV19 with TRBJ1-1; D is undetermined. Trimming removed 6 bases at V and 5 bases at J, with 19 bases between. This CDR3 comprises 15 residues. Germline-derived CDR1 and CDR2 are LNHDA and SQIVND (reference sequence). CDR3 protein: CASSLSEGGWTEAFF. CDR3 coding DNA: TGTGCCAGTAGCCTCTCTGAGGGAGGTTGGACTGAAGCTTTCTTT. Based on the CDR3 plus reference TRBV19 and TRBJ1-1, the full variable domain is DGGITQSPKYLFRKEGQNVTLSCEQNLNHDAMYWYRQDPGQGLRLIYYSQIVNDFQKGDIAEGYSVSREKKESFPLTVTSAQKNPTAFYLCASSLSEGGWTEAFFGQGTRLTVV.

The rearrangement links TRBV7-6 to TRBJ2-5, with D possibly matching TRBD2 (5 bases). The CDR3 covers 17 residues. CDR1 and CDR2 (germline): SGHVS, FNYEAQ. Deletions cut 1 base from V and 5 bases from J, with 20 bases between. CDR3 residues: CASSLVEVASLAETQYF. The CDR3 DNA reads as TGTGCCAGCAGCTTAGTTGAGGTGGCTAGCTTGGCGGAGACCCAGTACTTC.

The V call is TRBV25-1, the J call TRBJ1-1; D is ambiguous. Per the germline V gene, CDR1 is MGHDK and CDR2 is SYGVNS. The length of the CDR3 is 13 residues. Trimming pared 3 bases from V and 7 bases from J, leaving 12 bases between. In nucleotides, the CDR3 is TGTGCCAGCAGTGAGATCGACCCGCTTGAAGCTTTCTTT. Protein product: CASSEIDPLEAFF.

This sequence joins TRBV2 and TRBJ2-7; 7 bases fit TRBD1. Trimming took 2 bases from V and 2 from J; bases not matched to a gene: 6. The CDR3 is 15 residues long. Germline CDR1 SNHLY, CDR2 FYNNEI. The CDR3, as DNA: TGTGCCAGCAGTGAACCGGGACAGCAACCCTACGAGCAGTACTTC. Its translation is CASSEPGQQPYEQYF.

This clone was picked up one time. CDR3 sequence: CASSQTSGGSQETQYF. The CDR3 DNA is TGTGCCAGCAGCCAGACTAGCGGGGGGTCCCAAGAGACCCAGTACTTC. V and J are TRBV9 and TRBJ2-5, with 13 bases matching TRBD2. Per germline, CDR1 SGDLS and CDR2 YYNGEE. The CDR3 spans 16 residues. The V gene end was trimmed by 4 bases and the J gene end by 1 base; junction bases not matched to a gene: 4.

The J gene is TRBJ2-6, the V gene TRBV6-5; the D gene is possibly TRBD1 (5 bases). Trimming left V 4 bases short and J 2 bases short, with 9 bases between. The CDR3 runs to 15 residues. In germline, CDR1 is MNHEY, CDR2 SVGAGI. The CDR3 loop is CASSLGEAGANVLTF. The CDR3 DNA reads as TGTGCCAGCAGTTTAGGGGAAGCTGGGGCCAACGTCCTGACTTTC.

This chain joins TRBV4-1 and TRBJ1-2; 9 nucleotides match TRBD1. The germline V gene has CDR1 MGHRA and CDR2 YSYEKL. J was trimmed by 0 bases and V by 5 bases; bases with no gene match: 10. The CDR3 sequence is 17 residues long. The CDR3, as DNA: TGCGCCAGCAGCTCCCGGGACAGGGCGACTGCTAACTATGGCTACACCTTC. It translates to CASSSRDRATANYGYTF.

This chain connects TRBV9 to TRBJ2-3; D gene ambiguous. V lost 0 bases and J 2 bases, leaving 10 bases between the germline ends. This CDR3 has 15 residues. CDR1 is SGDLS and CDR2 is YYNGEE in the germline V gene. CDR3 sequence reads: CASSVDTRITDTQYF. The CDR3 DNA sequence: TGTGCCAGCAGCGTAGATACGCGGATCACAGATACGCAGTATTTT.

The V call is TRBV19, the J call TRBJ1-4; D is possibly TRBD1 (6 bases). Trimming cost V 8 bases and J 7 bases, with 20 bases left between them. Germline assignment: CDR1 LNHDA and CDR2 SQIVND (reference sequence). CDR3 length: 15 amino acids. CDR3 nucleotides: TGTGCCAGTCAGAGTGGGGGGCTGATACGTGAAAAACTGTTTTTT. Protein: CASQSGGLIREKLFF.

The chain is built from TRBV4-1 and TRBJ2-7, with D perhaps matching TRBD1 (6 bases). V shed 3 bases and J shed 2 bases, with 11 bases lying between them. CDR1 MGHRA and CDR2 YSYEKL come from the germline V gene. The CDR3 totals 14 residues. The CDR3 nucleotides read TGCGCCAGCAGCCACCAGGACAGCACCTACGAGCAGTACTTC. Its protein is CASSHQDSTYEQYF.

The chain recombines TRBV5-1 with TRBJ1-6; possible D gene TRBD1, 6 bases. The V gene lost 4 bases and the J gene lost 2 bases, with 13 bases spanning the gap. This CDR3 is 16 amino acids long. Germline loops: CDR1 SGHRS, CDR2 YFSETQ. CDR3 region: CASSLDRGAYNSPLHF. In nucleotides, the CDR3 is TGCGCCAGCAGCCTGGATAGGGGGGCCTATAATTCACCCCTCCACTTT.

V and J are TRBV28 and TRBJ2-1; no definite D call. The CDR3 is made up of 10 amino acids. Trimming left V 3 bases short and J 8 bases short, with 2 bases between. Germline CDR1 MDHEN, CDR2 SYDVKM. CDR3 protein: CASSLDEQFF. In DNA form, the CDR3 reads TGTGCCAGCAGTTTGGATGAGCAGTTCTTC.

The chain employs TRBV10-3 and TRBJ1-2; 7 nucleotides agree with TRBD1. The CDR3 spans 16 residues. Germline V gene sequence: CDR1 ENHRY, CDR2 SYGVKD. V lost 6 bases and J lost 4; bases outside the gene matches: 14. The CDR3 spells CAIRQARTGVSYGYTF. The CDR3 DNA is TGTGCCATCAGACAAGCCAGGACAGGTGTATCCTATGGCTACACCTTC.

This clone was observed a handful of times. The V call is TRBV5-6, the J call TRBJ2-7; a weak D match, TRBD1 (6 bases). The germline gives CDR1 SGHDT, CDR2 YYEEEE. The CDR3 sequence is 14 residues long. Trimming took 3 bases from V and 3 from J, leaving 13 bases between them. CDR3 sequence reads: CASSYLRDNYEQYF. CDR3 nucleotide sequence: TGTGCCAGCAGCTACCTCCGGGACAACTACGAGCAGTACTTC.

The V call is TRBV28, the J call TRBJ2-2; TRBD2 agrees at 13 bases. CDR3 size: 20 residues. J gave up 5 bases and V 8 bases, and 20 bases lay outside the gene matches. In germline, CDR1 is MDHEN, CDR2 SYDVKM. Here the CDR3 reads CASVPYWAGGTSGMTGELFF. Written as DNA, the CDR3 is TGTGCCAGCGTTCCCTACTGGGCAGGGGGGACTAGCGGGATGACCGGGGAGCTGTTTTTT.

V gene TRBV6-1 combines with J gene TRBJ1-3; D is unclear. The length of the CDR3 is 14 residues. Deletions cut 5 bases from V and 0 bases from J, with 8 bases between. Germline assignment: CDR1 MNHNS and CDR2 SASEGT. This chain's CDR3 is CASSKDRSGNTIYF. The DNA of the CDR3 is TGTGCCAGCAGTAAGGATCGCTCTGGAAACACCATATATTTT.